Following are 27 T cell receptor beta chains from one sample sequenced in a study of blood T cell repertoires in COVID-19. The data were produced by immunoSEQ multiplex PCR, yet TCRdb's version contains in-frame clones alone and is incomplete. Among around 42,000 clones listed, around 85% were seen once. The sequencing sample was made of peripheral blood. Every receptor here comes from a human donor in a cohort sampled during active COVID-19.

This clone was recorded a few times. The chain employs TRBV3-1 (or the pseudogene TRBV3-2) and TRBJ1-2; TRBD1 might be the D (6 bases). Trimming left V 0 bases short and J 1 base short, with 9 bases between. Germline CDR1 and CDR2: LGHDT and YNNKEL (reference sequence). This CDR3 has 15 residues. In DNA form, the CDR3 reads TGTGCCAGCAGCCAAGACAGGGGCCATAACTATGGCTACACCTTC. This codes for CASSQDRGHNYGYTF.

The chain carries TRBV10-3 and TRBJ1-6, with a possible D match to TRBD1 (6 bases). Germline CDR1 and CDR2: ENHRY and SYGVKD. CDR3 length: 15 residues. Trimming left V 3 bases short and J 9 bases short, with 15 bases between. CDR3 DNA sequence: TGTGCCATCAGTGATCAGGGGTCGCGGTCTTCACCCCTCCACTTT. As protein: CAISDQGSRSSPLHF.

This clone is labeled as medium-sized (0.01 to 0.1%). The V call is TRBV13, the J call TRBJ2-7, with D tentatively TRBD1 (5 bases). Deletions cut 4 bases from V and 4 bases from J, with 14 bases between. CDR1 and CDR2 from the germline V gene are PRHDT and FYEKMQ (reference sequence). CDR3 length: 14 amino acids. CDR3 sequence (DNA): TGTGCCAGCAGCTCCCGACAGTCGAAATACGAGCAGTACTTC. Residues: CASSSRQSKYEQYF.

The chain has TRBV6-2 or TRBV6-3 and TRBJ2-3; no definite D call. The CDR3 totals 15 residues. Trimming took off 6 bases at V and 4 bases at J, with 17 bases between the two ends. Germline assignment: CDR1 MNHEY and CDR2 SVGEGT. DNA of the CDR3: TGTGCCAGCAGCTTAGTATCAGACACCCCAGATACGCAGTATTTT. Residues: CASSLVSDTPDTQYF.

CDR3 region: CASSPRTGVLGSPLHF. The CDR3 DNA follows: TGTGCCAGCAGTCCACGGACAGGGGTTCTTGGTTCACCCCTCCACTTT. The chain joins TRBV27 to TRBJ1-6, with 9 bases fitting TRBD1. V lost 5 bases and J lost 9; bases outside the gene matches: 11. Germline loops: CDR1 MNHEY, CDR2 SMNVEV (reference sequence). CDR3 length: 16 amino acids.

This chain uses TRBV28 with TRBJ2-7, with 8 bases identical to TRBD2. The CDR3 is made up of 13 amino acids. V gave up 10 bases and J gave up 3 bases; unmatched junction bases: 8. In germline, CDR1 is MDHEN, CDR2 SYDVKM. The DNA of the CDR3 is TGTGCCACCAGGGTAAGCGGGGGCTACGAGCAGTACTTC. Encoded protein: CATRVSGGYEQYF.

This chain uses TRBV9 with TRBJ2-1; D is perhaps TRBD2 (6 bases). The CDR3 consists of 15 residues. V dropped 2 bases and J dropped 4 bases, with 13 bases sitting between them. Per germline, CDR1 SGDLS and CDR2 YYNGEE. The CDR3 sequence: CASSVSSESYNEQFF. As DNA, the CDR3 is TGTGCCAGCAGCGTCTCTAGCGAAAGTTACAATGAGCAGTTCTTC. The full variable domain, completed using reference TRBV9 and TRBJ2-1, is DSGVTQTPKHLITATGQRVTLRCSPRSGDLSVYWYQQSLDQGLQFLIQYYNGEERAKGNILERFSAQQFPDLHSELNLSSLELGDSALYFCASSVSSESYNEQFFGPGTRLTVL.

J is TRBJ1-2 and V is TRBV6-2 or TRBV6-3; 9 positions match TRBD1. V shed 4 bases and J 4 bases; nucleotides not matched to a gene: 7. CDR3 length: 15 amino acids. CDR1 MNHEY and CDR2 SVGEGT come from the germline V gene. The CDR3 DNA reads as TGTGCCAGCAGTTCCCGGACAGGGGCTCTCTATGGCTACACCTTC. It is translated as CASSSRTGALYGYTF.

This chain connects TRBV6-5 to TRBJ1-1; TRBD1 might be the D (5 bases). The CDR3 loop spans 15 amino acids. The germline V and J ends were trimmed by 1 base and 1 base, with 10 bases remaining between them. Germline CDR1 is MNHEY and CDR2 is SVGAGI. The CDR3 loop is CASSYFQGENTEAFF. The CDR3 nucleotides are TGTGCCAGCAGTTACTTTCAGGGTGAGAACACTGAAGCTTTCTTT.

V and J are TRBV5-1 and TRBJ2-1; D might be TRBD2 (6 bases). This CDR3 comprises 14 residues. The germline gives CDR1 SGHRS, CDR2 YFSETQ. V dropped 0 bases and J dropped 7 bases, with 11 bases sitting between them. CDR3 in amino acids: CASSLGRGPNEQFF. Here the CDR3 DNA reads TGCGCCAGCAGCTTGGGGCGGGGACCTAATGAGCAGTTCTTC.

This clone was seen a single time. This chain uses TRBV6-5 with TRBJ1-1; TRBD1 aligns across 7 bases. The germline CDR1 and CDR2 sequences are MNHEY and SVGAGI. The CDR3 runs to 13 residues. The V segment lost 6 bases and the J segment 4 bases; nucleotides outside the gene matches: 5. CDR3 nucleotide sequence: TGTGCCAGCAGGGTGACAGGGTTCACTGAAGCTTTCTTT. It specifies CASRVTGFTEAFF.

The chain combines TRBV30 with TRBJ2-1; 11 bases agree with TRBD2. The V gene end was trimmed by 5 bases and the J gene end by 7 bases; junction bases not matched to a gene: 7. The CDR3 runs 14 residues. Germline values: CDR1 GTSNPN, CDR2 SVGIG (reference sequence). CDR3 sequence reads: CAWDIAGGRNEQFF. CDR3 bases: TGTGCCTGGGATATAGCGGGGGGGCGGAATGAGCAGTTCTTC.

The DNA of the CDR3 is TGTGCCTGCCCGGGACAGTCCTCTGGAAACACCATATATTTT. Translating gives CACPGQSSGNTIYF. J is TRBJ1-3 and V is TRBV30; 7 bases fit TRBD1. This CDR3 region has 14 residues. J gave up 0 bases and V 6 bases, and 5 bases lay outside the gene matches. Germline CDR1 reads GTSNPN; CDR2 reads SVGIG (reference sequence). Drawing the rest from reference TRBV30 and TRBJ1-3, the complete variable domain is SQTIHQWPATLVQPVGSPLSLECTVEGTSNPNLYWYRQAAGRGLQLLFYSVGIGQISSEVPQNLSASRPQDRQFILSSKKLLLSDSGFYLCACPGQSSGNTIYFGEGSWLTVV.

The V gene is TRBV3-1 (or the pseudogene TRBV3-2), the J gene TRBJ2-7; TRBD2 matches 8 bases. The CDR3 totals 17 residues. Trimming removed 1 base from V and 0 bases from J; junction bases left unmatched: 8. CDR1 is LGHDT, CDR2 YNNKEL, per germline (reference sequence). The CDR3 protein is CASSQGSGGASSYEQYF. For the CDR3, the DNA is TGTGCCAGCAGCCAAGGGTCGGGAGGGGCGAGCTCCTACGAGCAGTACTTC.

V is TRBV27 and J is TRBJ2-7, with 9 nucleotides matching TRBD2. CDR3 length: 13 amino acids. The trim removed 6 bases at V and 5 bases at J, leaving 5 bases unmatched. CDR1 and CDR2 (germline): MNHEY, SMNVEV (reference sequence). Here the CDR3 reads CASRRSGGDEQYF. The DNA for the CDR3 is TGTGCCAGCAGACGTAGCGGGGGAGACGAGCAGTACTTC.

The chain is built from TRBV5-1 and TRBJ2-5; 9 bases match TRBD2. V trimming: 0 bases; J trimming: 5 bases; junction bases outside the gene matches: 11. The germline V gene encodes CDR1 SGHRS and CDR2 YFSETQ. This CDR3 comprises 17 residues. The CDR3 loop reads CASSLGASGAPGETQYF. CDR3 coding DNA: TGCGCCAGCAGCTTGGGGGCTAGCGGGGCGCCGGGGGAGACCCAGTACTTC.

The J gene is TRBJ1-5, the V gene TRBV12-3 or TRBV12-4, with D uncertain. Trimming shortened V by 3 bases and J by 7 bases, and 10 bases separated the two germline ends. The CDR3 has 13 residues. The CDR3 loop is CASSFRPTQPQHF. DNA for the CDR3: TGTGCCAGCAGTTTCAGGCCGACGCAGCCCCAGCATTTT.

Note on this clone: This specimen includes other DNA sequences encoding the same CDR3. The V gene is TRBV6-1, the J gene TRBJ1-3; D remains ambiguous. Trimming cost V 3 bases and J 0 bases, with 6 bases left between them. Germline CDR1 MNHNS, CDR2 SASEGT. The CDR3 is 14 residues long. The DNA of the CDR3 is TGTGCCAGCAGTGATGGAGCCTCTGGAAACACCATATATTTT. It codes for CASSDGASGNTIYF.

The chain joins TRBV4-2 to TRBJ2-3; 13 bases map to TRBD2. In germline, CDR1 is LGHNA, CDR2 YNFKEQ. Trimming removed 4 bases from V and 0 bases from J; junction bases left unmatched: 1. The CDR3 extends over 16 amino acids. CDR3 region: CASSRLAGGSTDTQYF. Here the CDR3 DNA reads TGTGCCAGCAGCCGACTAGCGGGGGGAAGCACAGATACGCAGTATTTT.

The rearrangement links TRBV6-5 to TRBJ2-1, with TRBD2 identical over 10 bases. The CDR3 length is 16 residues. Trimming at V came to 2 bases and at J to 4 bases, leaving 5 bases not matched to a gene. Germline CDR1 MNHEY, CDR2 SVGAGI. The CDR3 bases are TGTGCCAGCAGTTACGAGCTAGCGGGAGCATACAATGAGCAGTTCTTC. This encodes CASSYELAGAYNEQFF.

This chain uses TRBV19 with TRBJ2-5, with TRBD1 matching over 9 bases. With 5 bases clipped from V and 5 bases from J, the junction kept 18 bases outside the gene matches. Germline lookup yields CDR1 LNHDA and CDR2 SQIVND (reference sequence). This CDR3 is 18 amino acids long. The CDR3 is CASSEKPIKQGAGETQYF. CDR3 DNA: TGTGCCAGTAGTGAAAAACCCATAAAACAGGGGGCGGGGGAGACCCAGTACTTC. The full variable domain, rest sourced from reference TRBV19 and TRBJ2-5, is DGGITQSPKYLFRKEGQNVTLSCEQNLNHDAMYWYRQDPGQGLRLIYYSQIVNDFQKGDIAEGYSVSREKKESFPLTVTSAQKNPTAFYLCASSEKPIKQGAGETQYFGPGTRLLVL.

The chain has TRBV30 and TRBJ1-3; 7 nucleotides agree with TRBD1. Germline V gene lookup returns CDR1 GTSNPN and CDR2 SVGIG (reference sequence). This CDR3 spans 15 amino acids. Germline trimming cut 7 bases from V and 0 bases from J; bases unmatched to any gene: 9. This CDR3 is CAYSQGLASGNTIYF. CDR3 DNA: TGTGCCTACTCACAGGGGTTGGCCTCTGGAAACACCATATATTTT.

The rearrangement uses TRBV18 and TRBJ1-2, with TRBD1 matching 7 bases. Germline V lookup: CDR1 KGHSH, CDR2 LQKENI. The CDR3 sequence is 15 residues long. V dropped 6 bases and J dropped 5; count of bases not matched to a gene: 12. CDR3 region: CASSPGQLRGYGYTF. Here the CDR3 DNA reads TGTGCCAGCTCCCCGGGACAGCTTAGGGGGTATGGCTACACCTTC. The full variable domain, with the rest looked up from reference TRBV18 and TRBJ1-2, is NAGVMQNPRHLVRRRGQEARLRCSPMKGHSHVYWYRQLPEEGLKFMVYLQKENIIDESGMPKERFSAEFPKEGPSILRIQQVVRGDSAAYFCASSPGQLRGYGYTFGSGTRLTVV.

In its sample, this clone was seen once. J is TRBJ2-7 and V is TRBV4-3, with 11 bases fitting TRBD1. V gave up 1 base and J gave up 7 bases; unmatched junction bases: 6. The CDR3 spans 15 residues. Germline CDR1 reads LGHNA; CDR2 reads YSLEER. The CDR3 DNA reads as TGCGCCAGCAGCCAAGCCCGGACAGGGGGCTCAGAGCAGTACTTC. It is translated as CASSQARTGGSEQYF.

In DNA, the CDR3 is TGTGCCAGCAGCGCAGGGCGGAATGAAAAACTGTTTTTT. This sequence encodes CASSAGRNEKLFF. The J gene is TRBJ1-4, the V gene TRBV7-2; perhaps TRBD1 as D (5 bases). The CDR3 has 13 amino acids. Trimming took off 5 bases at V and 5 bases at J, with 9 bases between the two ends. Germline CDR1 SGHTA, CDR2 FQGNSA.

This chain joins TRBV5-4 and TRBJ2-2; 7 nucleotides agree with TRBD1. Germline V gives CDR1 SGHNT, CDR2 YYREEE (reference sequence). The junction had 6 bases not matched to a gene; V was cut back by 0 bases and J by 7 bases. This CDR3 has 15 amino acids. CDR3 DNA: TGTGCCAGCAGCTTGGAGACAGGGTTAGGCGGGGAGCTGTTTTTT. As protein: CASSLETGLGGELFF.

The genes are TRBV6-5 and TRBJ1-2, with TRBD1 as a possible D gene (6 bases). Germline-derived CDR1 and CDR2 are MNHEY and SVGAGI. CDR3 size: 16 residues. Trimming pared 0 bases from V and 8 bases from J, leaving 19 bases between. The CDR3 region has the DNA TGTGCCAGCAGTTACTCCCCCCGGGCAGGGGCCGAGGGCTACACCTTC. Its translation is CASSYSPRAGAEGYTF.